The sequence of this T cell receptor beta chain was determined in a study of technical replicates of blood from a few donors. Method: immunoSEQ multiplex PCR; TCRdb's copy keeps in-frame clones and lacks some. Among about 81,000 clones, 90% to 98% were seen once, and the ten largest hold about 0.2%. The CDR3 contains 18 residues. Germline V CDR1 and CDR2: MGHDK, SYGVNS. The ends were cut back, 8 bases at V and 5 bases at J, with 27 bases in the middle. Material for sequencing was T cells isolated from PBMCs. The chain couples TRBV25-1 to TRBJ1-4; D is undetermined. The clonotype comes from a human donor in good health. The CDR3 coding sequence is TGTGCCAGCTTATCCAAGAGGGATCAAACCCGCTCAAATGAAAAACTGTTTTTT. Its translation is CASLSKRDQTRSNEKLFF.